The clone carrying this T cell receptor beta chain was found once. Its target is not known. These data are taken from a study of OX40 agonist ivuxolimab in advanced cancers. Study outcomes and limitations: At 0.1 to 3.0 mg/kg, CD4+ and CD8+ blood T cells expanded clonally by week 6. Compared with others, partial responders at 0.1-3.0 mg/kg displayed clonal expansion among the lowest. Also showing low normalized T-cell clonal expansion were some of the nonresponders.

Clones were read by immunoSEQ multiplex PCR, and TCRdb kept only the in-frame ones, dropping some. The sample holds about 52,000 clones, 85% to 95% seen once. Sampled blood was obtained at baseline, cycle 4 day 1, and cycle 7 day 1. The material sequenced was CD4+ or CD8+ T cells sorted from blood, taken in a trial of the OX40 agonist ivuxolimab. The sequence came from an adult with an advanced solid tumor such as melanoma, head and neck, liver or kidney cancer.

The CDR3 DNA reads TGTGCCAGCAGTGAATTTAGCGCCACGAACACCGGGGAGCTGTTTTTT. Residues: CASSEFSATNTGELFF. The V gene is TRBV25-1, the J gene TRBJ2-2, with D maybe TRBD2 (5 bases). The germline CDR1 and CDR2 sequences are MGHDK and SYGVNS. Trimming took off 1 base at V and 0 bases at J, with 9 bases between the two ends. This CDR3 contains 16 residues.